These 14 T cell receptor beta chains were all obtained from the same sample, sequenced in a study of blood T cell repertoires in COVID-19. Assay used: immunoSEQ multiplex PCR; TCRdb lists only in-frame clones, some missing. Of about 190,000 clones in the sample, 65% to 80% are singletons; the top ten hold approximately 13%. The sample was peripheral blood. The receptors stem from a woman aged 50 to 60 with acute or convalescent COVID-19.

The V call is TRBV12-5, the J call TRBJ2-5, with a possible D match to TRBD2 (6 bases). Trimming cost V 6 bases and J 5 bases, with 22 bases left between them. The CDR3 consists of 16 residues. Germline CDR1 LGHNT, CDR2 FRNRAP. CDR3 sequence reads: CASGRDSSPAGETQYF. DNA of the CDR3: TGTGCTAGTGGACGGGACTCTTCACCCGCGGGGGAGACCCAGTACTTC.

CDR3 loop: CASSPGGSSNQPQHF. CDR3 nucleotide sequence: TGTGCCAGCAGTCCGGGGGGCTCGAGCAATCAGCCCCAGCATTTT. The gene calls are TRBV2 and TRBJ1-5, with D possibly being TRBD1 (6 bases). The germline gives CDR1 SNHLY, CDR2 FYNNEI. The V end lost 5 bases, the J end lost 1 base, and 12 bases lay between the germline ends. This CDR3 has 15 amino acids.

This chain links TRBV13 with TRBJ1-2, with 8 bases lining up with TRBD1. The CDR3 is made up of 15 amino acids. Germline V gives CDR1 PRHDT, CDR2 FYEKMQ (reference sequence). V lost 5 bases and J lost 0; bases outside the gene matches: 5. CDR3 bases: TGTGCCAGCAGCGCCGACAGGGGAACTAACTATGGCTACACCTTC. The encoded protein is CASSADRGTNYGYTF.

The rearrangement uses TRBV6-2 or TRBV6-3 and TRBJ1-1; D is perhaps TRBD1 (6 bases). Germline V lookup: CDR1 MNHEY, CDR2 SVGEGT. The CDR3 length is 16 residues. V lost 6 bases and J 1 base, leaving 18 bases between the germline ends. The CDR3 DNA reads as TGTGCCAGCAGCCCTAGGGGGAAGAGGGGGAACACTGAAGCTTTCTTT. It yields the protein CASSPRGKRGNTEAFF.

This chain joins TRBV30 and TRBJ2-7; D may be TRBD2 (6 bases). There are 12 residues in the CDR3. Germline V gives CDR1 GTSNPN, CDR2 SVGIG (reference sequence). The V and J ends lost 2 bases and 7 bases respectively, with 12 bases between them. The CDR3 coding sequence is TGTGCCTGGAGTCCCCTAGGAGGGGAGCAGTACTTC. This encodes CAWSPLGGEQYF.

This chain joins TRBV6-1 and TRBJ1-1; D may be TRBD1 (5 bases). This CDR3 is built from 16 residues. Trimming took off 2 bases at V and 6 bases at J, with 19 bases between the two ends. Germline assignment: CDR1 MNHNS and CDR2 SASEGT. CDR3 loop: CASSEIRTGGRSEAFF. The CDR3, as DNA: TGTGCCAGCAGTGAAATTAGAACAGGCGGCCGGTCTGAAGCTTTCTTT.

The gene calls are TRBV5-1 and TRBJ1-1, with D perhaps matching TRBD1 (6 bases). V was shortened by 2 bases and J by 1 base, with 12 bases between the two germline ends. Germline CDR1 reads SGHRS; CDR2 reads YFSETQ. This CDR3 has 15 amino acids. The DNA for the CDR3 is TGCGCCAGCAGCTTTACCGGACAGAAGAACACTGAAGCTTTCTTT. Translating gives CASSFTGQKNTEAFF. The full variable domain, with the rest looked up from reference TRBV5-1 and TRBJ1-1, is KAGVTQTPRYLIKTRGQQVTLSCSPISGHRSVSWYQQTPGQGLQFLFEYFSETQRNKGNFPGRFSGRQFSNSRSEMNVSTLELGDSALYLCASSFTGQKNTEAFFGQGTRLTVV.

The chain employs TRBV27 and TRBJ2-7; 9 nucleotides agree with TRBD2. With V trimmed by 2 bases and J by 3 bases, 2 bases remained unmatched. The germline V gene encodes CDR1 MNHEY and CDR2 SMNVEV (reference sequence). This CDR3 is built from 14 residues. CDR3 sequence: CASSLRREGYEQYF. The CDR3 DNA reads as TGTGCCAGCAGTTTAAGGCGGGAGGGCTACGAGCAGTACTTC.

This clone turned up a few times. The CDR3 coding sequence is TGTGCCAGCAGCGTAGGACAGGGTTTTCCACAAAATCAGCCCCAGCATTTT. As protein: CASSVGQGFPQNQPQHF. The J gene is TRBJ1-5, the V gene TRBV9; 7 bases align to TRBD1. The CDR3 has 17 residues. After removal of 0 bases from V and 4 bases from J, the junction contained 10 bases not matched to a gene. The germline V gene encodes CDR1 SGDLS and CDR2 YYNGEE.

This chain links TRBV30 with TRBJ1-4, with D possibly TRBD1 on 6 matching bases. Germline V gene data show CDR1 as GTSNPN and CDR2 as SVGIG (reference sequence). CDR3 length: 14 residues. With 4 bases removed from V and 7 bases from J, the gap between germline ends came to 16 bases. The DNA of the CDR3 is TGTGCCTGGACCGCAGCAGGGGCGCGTGAAAAACTGTTTTTT. Translated, it gives CAWTAAGAREKLFF. Supplemented by reference TRBV30 and TRBJ1-4, the full variable domain reads SQTIHQWPATLVQPVGSPLSLECTVEGTSNPNLYWYRQAAGRGLQLLFYSVGIGQISSEVPQNLSASRPQDRQFILSSKKLLLSDSGFYLCAWTAAGAREKLFFGSGTQLSVL.

The chain has TRBV6-5 and TRBJ1-2; 9 positions match TRBD1. The J segment lost 0 bases and the V segment lost 6 bases, leaving 2 bases of the junction unmatched. CDR3 length: 14 amino acids. Germline lookup yields CDR1 MNHEY and CDR2 SVGAGI. The CDR3 DNA sequence: TGTGCCAGCAGGGACAGGGGAGCTAACTATGGCTACACCTTC. Translated: CASRDRGANYGYTF.

The chain employs TRBV5-4 and TRBJ2-3; TRBD2 is a possible D gene (5 bases). Trimming shortened V by 6 bases and J by 0 bases, and 8 bases separated the two germline ends. CDR1 is SGHNT and CDR2 is YYREEE in the germline V gene (reference sequence). The CDR3 spans 13 residues. CDR3: CASKSGSTDTQYF. The CDR3 DNA reads as TGTGCCAGCAAGTCGGGGAGCACAGATACGCAGTATTTT. Drawing the rest from reference TRBV5-4 and TRBJ2-3, the complete variable domain is ETGVTQSPTHLIKTRGQQVTLRCSSQSGHNTVSWYQQALGQGPQFIFQYYREEENGRGNFPPRFSGLQFPNYSSELNVNALELDDSALYLCASKSGSTDTQYFGPGTRLTVL.

V gene TRBV21-1 combines with J gene TRBJ2-5; whether TRBD1, the table's D call, matches the DNA was not checked. TRBV21-1 is reported as a pseudogene. This CDR3 region has 15 residues. This CDR3 is CASSCGGPKQETQYF. As DNA, the CDR3 is TGTGCCAGCAGCTGTGGTGGCCCCAAGCAAGAGACCCAGTACTTC.

This clone appeared a single time. CDR3 nucleotides: TGCAGTGCTAGTTATGGGGGGGCCGTAGATACGCAGTATTTT. Its protein is CSASYGGAVDTQYF. This chain connects TRBV20-1 to TRBJ2-3, with a possible D match to TRBD2 (7 bases). This CDR3 comprises 14 residues. Germline CDR1 and CDR2: DFQATT and SNEGSKA (reference sequence). Trimming removed 3 bases at V and 5 bases at J, with 15 bases between.